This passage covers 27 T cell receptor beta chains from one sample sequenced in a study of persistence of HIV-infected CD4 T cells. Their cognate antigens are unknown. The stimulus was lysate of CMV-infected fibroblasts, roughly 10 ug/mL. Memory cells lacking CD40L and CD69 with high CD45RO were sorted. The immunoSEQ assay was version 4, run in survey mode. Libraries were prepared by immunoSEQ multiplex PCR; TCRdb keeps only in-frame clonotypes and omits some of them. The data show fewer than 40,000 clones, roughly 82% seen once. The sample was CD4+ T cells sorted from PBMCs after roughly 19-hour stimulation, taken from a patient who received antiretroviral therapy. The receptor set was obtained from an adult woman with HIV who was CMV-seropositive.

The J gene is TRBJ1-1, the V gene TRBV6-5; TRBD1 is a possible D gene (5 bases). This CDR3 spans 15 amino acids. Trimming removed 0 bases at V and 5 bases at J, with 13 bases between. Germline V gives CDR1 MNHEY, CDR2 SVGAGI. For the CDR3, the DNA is TGTGCCAGCAGTTACTCCCGGGAGGGGAGGACTGAAGCTTTCTTT. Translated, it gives CASSYSREGRTEAFF.

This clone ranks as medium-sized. The CDR3 DNA follows: TGTGCCAGCAGCAAAGGGACCACCTCCGGGGAGACCCAGTACTTC. Translated, it gives CASSKGTTSGETQYF. The genes are TRBV7-9 and TRBJ2-5, with D tentatively TRBD1 or TRBD2 (5 bases each). The CDR3 runs 15 residues. V lost 5 bases and J 5 bases, leaving 18 bases between the germline ends. Germline values: CDR1 SEHNR, CDR2 FQNEAQ (reference sequence).

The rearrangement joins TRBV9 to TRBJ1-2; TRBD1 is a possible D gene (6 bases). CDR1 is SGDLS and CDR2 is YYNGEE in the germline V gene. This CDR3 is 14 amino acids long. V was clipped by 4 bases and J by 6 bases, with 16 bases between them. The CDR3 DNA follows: TGTGCCAGCAGCCTCCTGGGGGCATCCAATGGCTACACCTTC. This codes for CASSLLGASNGYTF.

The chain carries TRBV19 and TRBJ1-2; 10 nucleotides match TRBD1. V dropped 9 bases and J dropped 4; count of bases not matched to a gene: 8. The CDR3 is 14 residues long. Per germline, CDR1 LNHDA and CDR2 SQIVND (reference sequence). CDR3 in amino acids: CASNEDRGSYGYTF. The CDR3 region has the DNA TGTGCCAGCAACGAGGACAGGGGGTCCTATGGCTACACCTTC.

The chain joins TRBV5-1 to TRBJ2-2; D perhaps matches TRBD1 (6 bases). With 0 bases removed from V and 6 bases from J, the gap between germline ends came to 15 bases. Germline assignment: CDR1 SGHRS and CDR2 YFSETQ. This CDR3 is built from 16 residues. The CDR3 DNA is TGCGCCAGCAGCTTGGGAAACAGGGTCCCGGCCGGGGAGCTGTTTTTT. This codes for CASSLGNRVPAGELFF.

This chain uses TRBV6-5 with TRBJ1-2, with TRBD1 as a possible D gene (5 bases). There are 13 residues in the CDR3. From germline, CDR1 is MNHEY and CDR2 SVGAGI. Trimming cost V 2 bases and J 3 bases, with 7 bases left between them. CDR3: CASSYGGDYGYTF. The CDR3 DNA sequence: TGTGCCAGCAGTTACGGAGGGGACTATGGCTACACCTTC.

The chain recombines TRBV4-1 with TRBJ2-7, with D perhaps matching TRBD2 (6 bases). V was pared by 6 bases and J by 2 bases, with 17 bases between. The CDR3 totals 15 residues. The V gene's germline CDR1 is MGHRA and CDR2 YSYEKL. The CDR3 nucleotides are TGCGCCAGCAGTCTCGCCGGGACTGTGGCCTACGAGCAGTACTTC. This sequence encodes CASSLAGTVAYEQYF.

CDR3: CASLDLNTEAFF. Written as DNA, the CDR3 is TGTGCCAGCCTGGACCTGAACACTGAAGCTTTCTTT. The rearrangement links TRBV19 to TRBJ1-1, with D hard to call. The CDR3 is made up of 12 amino acids. The V end was cut by 9 bases, the J end by 0 bases, with 8 bases between. CDR1 LNHDA and CDR2 SQIVND come from the germline V gene (reference sequence). Full variable domain (rest looked up from reference TRBV19 and TRBJ1-1): DGGITQSPKYLFRKEGQNVTLSCEQNLNHDAMYWYRQDPGQGLRLIYYSQIVNDFQKGDIAEGYSVSREKKESFPLTVTSAQKNPTAFYLCASLDLNTEAFFGQGTRLTVV.

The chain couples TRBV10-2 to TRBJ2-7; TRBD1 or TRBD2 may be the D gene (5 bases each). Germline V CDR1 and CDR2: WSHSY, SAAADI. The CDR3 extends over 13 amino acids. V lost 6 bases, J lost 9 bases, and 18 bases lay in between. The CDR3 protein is CASSKNQGVGQYF. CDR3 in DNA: TGCGCCAGCAGCAAGAATCAGGGAGTGGGGCAGTACTTC.

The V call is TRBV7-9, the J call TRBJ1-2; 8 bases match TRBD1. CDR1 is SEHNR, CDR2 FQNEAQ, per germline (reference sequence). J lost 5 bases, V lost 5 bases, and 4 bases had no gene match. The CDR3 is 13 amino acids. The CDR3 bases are TGTGCCAGCAGCCCCCGGACAGGGTATGGCTACACCTTC. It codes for CASSPRTGYGYTF.

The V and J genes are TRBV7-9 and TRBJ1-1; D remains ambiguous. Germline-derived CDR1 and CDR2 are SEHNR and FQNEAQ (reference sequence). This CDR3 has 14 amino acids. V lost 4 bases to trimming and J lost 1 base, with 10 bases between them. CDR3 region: CASSSGRGNTEAFF. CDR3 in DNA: TGTGCCAGCAGCTCCGGTCGGGGGAACACTGAAGCTTTCTTT.

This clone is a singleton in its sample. CDR3 nucleotides: TGTGCCACCAGTGACCCCCGGGACAGAGGGGAAAAACTGTTTTTT. Amino acids: CATSDPRDRGEKLFF. The chain combines TRBV24-1 with TRBJ1-4, with 7 bases identical to TRBD1. Germline lookup yields CDR1 KGHDR and CDR2 SFDVKD. This CDR3 region has 15 residues. The ends lost 4 bases at V and 8 bases at J; junction bases unmatched: 9.

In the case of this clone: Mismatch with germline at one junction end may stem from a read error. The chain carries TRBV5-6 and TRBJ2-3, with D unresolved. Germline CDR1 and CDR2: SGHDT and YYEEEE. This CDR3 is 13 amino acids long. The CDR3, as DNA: TGTGCAAGCACATCGCGATGGACAGATACGCAGTATTTT. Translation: CASTSRWTDTQYF.

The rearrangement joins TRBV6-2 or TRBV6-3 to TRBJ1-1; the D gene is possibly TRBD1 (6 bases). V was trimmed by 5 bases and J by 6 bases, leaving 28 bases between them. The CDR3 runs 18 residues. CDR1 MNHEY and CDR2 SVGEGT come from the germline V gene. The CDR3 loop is CASSRPDRTRATTAEAFF. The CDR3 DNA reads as TGTGCCAGCAGTCGGCCCGACAGGACTCGGGCTACGACCGCTGAAGCTTTCTTT.

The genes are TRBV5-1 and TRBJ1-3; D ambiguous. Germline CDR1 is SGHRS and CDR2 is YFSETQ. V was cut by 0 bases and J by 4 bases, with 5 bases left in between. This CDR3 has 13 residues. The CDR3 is CASSLDQGNTIYF. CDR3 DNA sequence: TGCGCCAGCAGCTTGGATCAGGGAAACACCATATATTTT.

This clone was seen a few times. The CDR3 region has the DNA TGTGCCAGCAGCCCAAATGGGGATACGCAGTATTTT. Protein sequence: CASSPNGDTQYF. The chain uses TRBV7-3 and TRBJ2-3, with no clear D. This CDR3 is built from 12 residues. V lost 5 bases and J 6 bases, leaving 9 bases between the germline ends. Germline V gene data show CDR1 as SGHTA and CDR2 as FQGTGA.

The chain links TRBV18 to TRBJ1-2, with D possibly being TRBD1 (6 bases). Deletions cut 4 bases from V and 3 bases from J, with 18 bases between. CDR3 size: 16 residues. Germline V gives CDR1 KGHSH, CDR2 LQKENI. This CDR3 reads CASSRGMGADYYGYTF. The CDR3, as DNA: TGTGCCAGCTCACGTGGTATGGGGGCTGATTACTATGGCTACACCTTC.

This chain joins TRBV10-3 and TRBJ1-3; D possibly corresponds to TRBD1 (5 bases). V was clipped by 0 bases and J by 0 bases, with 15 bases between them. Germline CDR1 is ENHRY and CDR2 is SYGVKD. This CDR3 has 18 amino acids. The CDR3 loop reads CAISESGPGGSSGNTIYF. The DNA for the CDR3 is TGTGCCATCAGTGAGTCGGGGCCCGGAGGGAGCTCTGGAAACACCATATATTTT.

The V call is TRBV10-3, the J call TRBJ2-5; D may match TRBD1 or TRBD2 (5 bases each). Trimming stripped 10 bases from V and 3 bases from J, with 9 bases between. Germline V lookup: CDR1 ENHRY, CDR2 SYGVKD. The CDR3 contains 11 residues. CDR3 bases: TGTGCCACTCAGGGAGAAGAGACCCAGTACTTC. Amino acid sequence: CATQGEETQYF.

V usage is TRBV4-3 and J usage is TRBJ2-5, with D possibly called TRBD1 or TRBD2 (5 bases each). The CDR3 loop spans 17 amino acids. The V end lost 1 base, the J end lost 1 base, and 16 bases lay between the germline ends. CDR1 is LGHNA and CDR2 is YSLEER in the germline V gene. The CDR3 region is CASSQAFTGQLQETQYF. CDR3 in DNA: TGCGCCAGCAGCCAAGCTTTTACGGGGCAGCTCCAAGAGACCCAGTACTTC.

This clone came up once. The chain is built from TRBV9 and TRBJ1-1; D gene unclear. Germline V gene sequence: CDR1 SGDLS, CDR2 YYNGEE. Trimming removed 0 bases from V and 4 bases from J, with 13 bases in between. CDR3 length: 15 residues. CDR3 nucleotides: TGTGCCAGCAGCGTAGCCCCCCAGTCGGCCACTGAAGCTTTCTTT. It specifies CASSVAPQSATEAFF.

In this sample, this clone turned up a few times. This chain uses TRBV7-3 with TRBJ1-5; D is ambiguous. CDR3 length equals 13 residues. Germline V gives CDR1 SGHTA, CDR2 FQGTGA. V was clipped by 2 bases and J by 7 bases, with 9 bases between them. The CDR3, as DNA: TGTGCCAGCAGCTTACAGGACGGACAGCCCCAGCATTTT. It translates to CASSLQDGQPQHF.

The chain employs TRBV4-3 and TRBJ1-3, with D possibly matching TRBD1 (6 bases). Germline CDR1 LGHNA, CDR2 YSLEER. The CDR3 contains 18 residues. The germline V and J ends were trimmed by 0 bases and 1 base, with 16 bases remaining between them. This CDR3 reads CASSQEAFGGASGNTIYF. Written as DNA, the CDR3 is TGCGCCAGCAGCCAAGAGGCCTTTGGGGGCGCTTCTGGAAACACCATATATTTT.

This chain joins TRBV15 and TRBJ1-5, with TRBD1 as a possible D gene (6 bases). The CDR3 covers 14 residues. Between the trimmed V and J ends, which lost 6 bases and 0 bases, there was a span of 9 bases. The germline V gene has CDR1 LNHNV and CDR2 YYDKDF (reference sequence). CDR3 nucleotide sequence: TGTGCCACCAGGGGGGACATTAGCAATCAGCCCCAGCATTTT. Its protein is CATRGDISNQPQHF.

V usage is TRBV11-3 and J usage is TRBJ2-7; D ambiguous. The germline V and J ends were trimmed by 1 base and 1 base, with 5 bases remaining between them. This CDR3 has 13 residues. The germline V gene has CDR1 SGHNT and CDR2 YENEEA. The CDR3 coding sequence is TGTGCCAGCAGCTTAGTACAATCCTACGAGCAGTACTTC. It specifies CASSLVQSYEQYF.

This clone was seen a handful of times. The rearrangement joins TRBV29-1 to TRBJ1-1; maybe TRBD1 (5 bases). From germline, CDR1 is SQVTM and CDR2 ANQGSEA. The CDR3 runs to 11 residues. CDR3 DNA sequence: TGCGGGGCAGAACCTTGGAGTGAAGCTTTCTTT. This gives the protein CGAEPWSEAFF.

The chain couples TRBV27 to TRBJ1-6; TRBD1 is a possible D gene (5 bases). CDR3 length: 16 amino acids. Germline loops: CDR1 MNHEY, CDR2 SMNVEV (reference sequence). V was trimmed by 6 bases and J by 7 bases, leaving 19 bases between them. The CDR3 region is CASSKSGFRENSPLHF. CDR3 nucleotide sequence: TGTGCCAGCAGCAAATCAGGGTTCCGGGAGAATTCACCCCTCCACTTT.